The 22 T cell receptor beta chains given below trace back to one sample, sequenced in a study of CD8+CD57+ T cells in acquired aplastic anemia. For sequencing, patients were chosen who had shown expansion of CD8+CD57+ cells by flow cytometry. CDR3 and TCR beta VDJ profiling relied on genomic DNA as the template. TCRdb reprocessed the reads via MiXCR and lists one record per CDR3 protein. The sample gives roughly 180,000 distinct CDR3 sequences, 45% to 60% of which show up once; 10% to 15% is in the top ten. The sequencing input was sorted CD4+, CD8+, or CD8+CD57+ T cells (not recorded which) from PBMCs. The receptors were gathered from a human donor with aplastic anemia.

As regards this clonotype: Sequence at one end of the junction differs from germline and may be a read error. The chain couples TRBV9 to TRBJ2-7; D call uncertain. Germline CDR1 is SGDLS and CDR2 is YYNGEE. This CDR3 is 13 amino acids long. CDR3 bases: TGTGTCAGCAGCGTAGCCGGGTCTTACGAGCAGTACTTC. Amino acids: CVSSVAGSYEQYF.

The chain joins TRBV29-1 to TRBJ2-5; no reliable D call. The germline V gene encodes CDR1 SQVTM and CDR2 ANQGSEA. V lost 8 bases, J lost 1 base, and 17 bases lay in between. The CDR3 has 14 residues. CDR3 bases: TGCAGCTCACCACGGGCAGATTCCCAAGAGACCCAGTACTTC. Encoded protein: CSSPRADSQETQYF.

Concerning this clonotype itself: A clone one base away is much larger, so this may be a read error. This chain links TRBV6-1 with TRBJ2-2, with a weak D call TRBD2 (5 bases). The germline CDR1 and CDR2 sequences are MNHNS and SASEGT. The CDR3 totals 14 residues. CDR3 in amino acids: CASSEYGNTGELLF. CDR3 coding DNA: TGTGCCAGCAGTGAATACGGGAACACCGGGGAGCTGCTTTTT.

Ten or more counts support this clonotype. The V gene is TRBV2, the J gene TRBJ2-5, with 11 bases lining up with TRBD1. The CDR3 contains 19 residues. Germline CDR1 is SNHLY and CDR2 is FYNNEI. V shed 4 bases and J 2 bases; nucleotides not matched to a gene: 15. The CDR3 DNA follows: TGTGCCAGCAGTGTGAACCGGGACAGGGGGATTCCTTCACAAGAGACCCAGTACTTC. Translated, it gives CASSVNRDRGIPSQETQYF.

This clonotype showed up many times. The chain is built from TRBV4-1 and TRBJ2-3; 10 positions match TRBD1. Germline V CDR1 and CDR2: MGHRA, YSYEKL. The CDR3 sequence is 17 residues long. The trim removed 1 base at V and 4 bases at J, leaving 8 bases unmatched. Here the CDR3 DNA reads TGCGCCAGCAGCCAAGGGTTCGGGGACAGGGGCGCAGATACGCAGTATTTT. It yields the protein CASSQGFGDRGADTQYF.

A few counts support this clonotype. This chain connects TRBV20-1 to TRBJ1-1; 9 nucleotides align to TRBD1. The CDR3 is 19 residues long. J gave up 5 bases and V 0 bases, and 19 bases lay outside the gene matches. Germline V CDR1 and CDR2: DFQATT, SNEGSKA (reference sequence). The chain's CDR3 is CSARDSTGGASDGVTEAFF. DNA of the CDR3: TGCAGTGCTAGAGATAGTACAGGGGGCGCCTCCGATGGGGTAACTGAAGCTTTCTTT.

In this sample, this clonotype turned up many times. The V gene is TRBV19, the J gene TRBJ1-2; D is perhaps TRBD1 (5 bases). This CDR3 has 18 residues. The V and J ends lost 0 bases and 3 bases respectively, with 20 bases between them. CDR1 and CDR2 from the germline V gene are LNHDA and SQIVND (reference sequence). CDR3 residues: CASSIEKNTRGRYYGYTF. The CDR3 DNA is TGTGCCAGTAGTATAGAAAAAAACACGAGGGGCCGGTACTATGGCTACACCTTC. The whole variable domain, remainder taken from reference TRBV19 and TRBJ1-2, is DGGITQSPKYLFRKEGQNVTLSCEQNLNHDAMYWYRQDPGQGLRLIYYSQIVNDFQKGDIAEGYSVSREKKESFPLTVTSAQKNPTAFYLCASSIEKNTRGRYYGYTFGSGTRLTVV.

The chain carries TRBV4-3 and TRBJ2-5, with D perhaps TRBD2 (6 bases). CDR1 is LGHNA and CDR2 is YSLEER in the germline V gene. The CDR3 spans 13 residues. The V end was cut by 0 bases, the J end by 7 bases, with 9 bases between. In DNA, the CDR3 is TGCGCCAGCAGCCAAGATCAGGGAGGGACCCAGTACTTC. It translates to CASSQDQGGTQYF.

This clonotype was seen many times. CDR3 sequence (DNA): TGTGCCAGTAGCTTGGACAGGGGGCTTAATCAGCCCCAGCATTTT. It is translated as CASSLDRGLNQPQHF. The chain uses TRBV19 and TRBJ1-5; 11 bases line up with TRBD1. The junction had 5 bases not matched to a gene; V was cut back by 6 bases and J by 4 bases. The CDR3 is 15 amino acids. The V gene's germline CDR1 is LNHDA and CDR2 SQIVND (reference sequence).

The chain links TRBV4-2 to TRBJ2-7; 11 positions agree with TRBD2. CDR1 is LGHNA and CDR2 is YNFKEQ in the germline V gene. There are 16 residues in the CDR3. V trimming: 5 bases; J trimming: 1 base; junction bases outside the gene matches: 7. This CDR3 is CASSWELAGASYEQYF. Here the CDR3 DNA reads TGTGCCAGCAGCTGGGAACTAGCGGGGGCTTCCTACGAGCAGTACTTC.

Details on this clonotype: A junction boundary mismatches the germline segment, possibly from a read error. The chain combines TRBV5-1 with TRBJ2-1; 8 bases map to TRBD2. Germline CDR1 and CDR2: SGHRS and YFSETQ. The CDR3 has 15 amino acids. CDR3 amino acids: CAGSRTSQGYNEQFF. The CDR3 DNA follows: TGCGCCGGCAGCCGGACTAGCCAAGGTTACAATGAGCAGTTCTTC.

This clonotype was observed a handful of times. V is TRBV24-1 and J is TRBJ1-6; the D gene is possibly TRBD1 (5 bases). The CDR3 runs 14 residues. Trimming left V 6 bases short and J 7 bases short, with 12 bases between. The germline gives CDR1 KGHDR, CDR2 SFDVKD. This chain's CDR3 is CATSQGGRNSPLHF. DNA for the CDR3: TGTGCCACCAGTCAGGGCGGACGGAATTCACCCCTCCACTTT.

This clonotype was picked up many times. The J gene is TRBJ1-5, the V gene TRBV2; perhaps TRBD1 as D (5 bases). Trimming removed 4 bases from V and 1 base from J, with 11 bases in between. Germline assignment: CDR1 SNHLY and CDR2 FYNNEI. The CDR3 sequence is 15 residues long. CDR3 in amino acids: CASSVGRGSNQPQHF. The CDR3, as DNA: TGTGCCAGCAGTGTGGGGAGGGGAAGCAATCAGCCCCAGCATTTT.

This clonotype has a count of ten or more. This rearrangement joins TRBV5-1 to TRBJ1-4; no clear D. Germline V lookup: CDR1 SGHRS, CDR2 YFSETQ. The CDR3 runs to 15 residues. Trimming left V 0 bases short and J 0 bases short, with 6 bases between. The CDR3 region is CASSLAGTTNEKLFF. The DNA for the CDR3 is TGCGCCAGCAGCTTGGCGGGTACAACTAATGAAAAACTGTTTTTT.

This clonotype was detected many times. The V and J genes are TRBV6-1 and TRBJ2-7; weak D call: TRBD1 (6 bases). V lost 8 bases and J lost 2, with 19 bases in between. This CDR3 contains 15 residues. Germline-derived CDR1 and CDR2 are MNHNS and SASEGT. CDR3 bases: TGTGCCAGCGGGATTCGACAGGTTCCACCCTACGAGCAGTACTTC. This translates into CASGIRQVPPYEQYF.

This clonotype was seen ten or more times. The chain employs TRBV24-1 and TRBJ2-1; D assignment may be TRBD1 or TRBD2 (5 bases each). V shed 6 bases and J shed 6 bases, with 14 bases lying between them. Germline CDR1 reads KGHDR; CDR2 reads SFDVKD. The CDR3 length is 14 residues. This CDR3 reads CATSPFFGGNEQFF. DNA for the CDR3: TGTGCCACCAGTCCGTTCTTTGGGGGCAATGAGCAGTTCTTC.

This clonotype was detected a few times. The chain joins TRBV30 to TRBJ1-2; D gene unclear. The CDR3 is 14 residues long. Germline CDR1 is GTSNPN and CDR2 is SVGIG (reference sequence). The V and J ends lost 8 bases and 2 bases respectively, with 18 bases between them. The CDR3 here is CAGPHRQSNYGYTF. Here the CDR3 DNA reads TGTGCCGGCCCCCACAGACAATCCAACTATGGCTACACCTTC.

The chain couples TRBV5-1 to TRBJ2-3, with D tentatively TRBD2 (6 bases). Germline V CDR1 and CDR2: SGHRS, YFSETQ. The CDR3 is 14 amino acids. V was pared by 6 bases and J by 1 base, with 12 bases between. CDR3 in amino acids: CASKDERGTDTQYF. The CDR3 nucleotides are TGCGCCAGCAAGGACGAGCGGGGCACAGATACGCAGTATTTT.

This sequence joins TRBV24-1 and TRBJ1-1; a possible D gene is TRBD1 (6 bases). Trimming cost V 3 bases and J 4 bases, with 11 bases left between them. The germline V gene encodes CDR1 KGHDR and CDR2 SFDVKD. This CDR3 comprises 14 residues. CDR3 DNA: TGTGCCACCAGTGATAGGGGGGGTGTCACTGAAGCTTTCTTT. Residues: CATSDRGGVTEAFF.

This rearrangement joins TRBV2 to TRBJ2-3; D is ambiguous. The V end lost 3 bases, the J end lost 4 bases, and 14 bases lay between the germline ends. Germline V CDR1 and CDR2: SNHLY, FYNNEI. The CDR3 consists of 15 residues. CDR3 in DNA: TGTGCCAGCAGTGACGGGCGCAAAAATCCAGATACGCAGTATTTT. Amino acid sequence: CASSDGRKNPDTQYF.

This clonotype occurred many times. The V gene is TRBV19, the J gene TRBJ2-5; a weak D match, TRBD2 (7 bases). V lost 2 bases and J 2 bases, leaving 12 bases between the germline ends. Germline CDR1 is LNHDA and CDR2 is SQIVND (reference sequence). The CDR3 loop spans 15 amino acids. CDR3 residues: CASSITRGGQETQYF. CDR3 DNA: TGTGCCAGTAGTATAACGAGGGGGGGGCAAGAGACCCAGTACTTC.

Concerning this clonotype itself: A much larger clone lies one base from this, so it may be a read error. CDR3 in amino acids: CAGSQDRSPSSYEQYF. The CDR3 DNA sequence: TGTGCCGGCAGCCAGGACAGGAGCCCTAGCTCCTACGAGCAGTACTTC. V is TRBV6-1 and J is TRBJ2-7; TRBD1 aligns across 7 bases. Germline CDR1 and CDR2: MNHNS and SASEGT. The length of the CDR3 is 16 residues.